Below, 14 T cell receptor beta chains from the same sample are listed, as sequenced in a study of cytomegalovirus exposure and HLA in healthy donors. A multiplex PCR was run with 60 Vbeta primers and 13 Jbeta primers. Sequenced by immunoSEQ multiplex PCR; TCRdb stores in-frame clones only, minus some. The table shows more than 90,000 clones, with roughly three quarters occurring only once. The sample taken for sequencing was PBMCs. These TCRs come from a man between 40 and 49 years old in good health and CMV-seronegative.

This clone was seen more than once but under ten times. J is TRBJ2-7 and V is TRBV18, with D unclear. V lost 0 bases and J 3 bases, leaving 6 bases between the germline ends. Germline CDR1 and CDR2: KGHSH and LQKENI. The CDR3 has 13 amino acids. The CDR3 nucleotides read TGTGCCAGCTCACCACCGAATAGCTACGAGCAGTACGTC. As protein: CASSPPNSYEQYV.

This clone has only one observation. CDR3 DNA: TGTGCCAGCAGTCCCCGGGACAGGGGGCGAATCTACGAGCAGTACGTC. It yields the protein CASSPRDRGRIYEQYV. This chain joins TRBV27 and TRBJ2-7; TRBD1 agrees at 12 bases. The germline V gene encodes CDR1 MNHEY and CDR2 SMNVEV (reference sequence). The ends lost 5 bases at V and 3 bases at J; junction bases unmatched: 8. The CDR3 sequence is 16 residues long.

The chain joins TRBV6-6 to TRBJ1-2; D is undetermined. V was shortened by 0 bases and J by 7 bases, with 15 bases between the two germline ends. Germline CDR1 is MNHNY and CDR2 is SVGAGI (reference sequence). The CDR3 runs 15 residues. The CDR3 bases are TGTGCCAGCAGTTACTCTCACAGAAGCCCGACTGGCTACACCTTC. This sequence encodes CASSYSHRSPTGYTF.

V is TRBV5-6 and J is TRBJ2-7, with TRBD2 matching over 7 bases. CDR3 size: 14 residues. After removal of 2 bases from V and 0 bases from J, the junction contained 2 bases not matched to a gene. CDR1 and CDR2 from the germline V gene are SGHDT and YYEEEE. CDR3 bases: TGTGCCAGCAGCTTAGCGGGGTACTCCTACGAGCAGTACTTC. It codes for CASSLAGYSYEQYF.

V usage is TRBV28 and J usage is TRBJ1-6; D perhaps matches TRBD1 (5 bases). V was pared by 3 bases and J by 8 bases, with 17 bases between. Germline V lookup: CDR1 MDHEN, CDR2 SYDVKM. The length of the CDR3 is 16 residues. Here the CDR3 reads CASSFWGGARDSPLHF. The DNA for the CDR3 is TGTGCCAGCAGTTTTTGGGGCGGAGCCAGGGATTCACCCCTCCACTTT.

The rearrangement uses TRBV29-1 and TRBJ1-1; 7 nucleotides match TRBD1. Germline CDR1 reads SQVTM; CDR2 reads ANQGSEA. Losses at the gene ends were 8 bases for V and 11 bases for J; bases not matched to a gene: 23. The CDR3 runs to 15 residues. The CDR3 DNA is TGCAGCCCCCCTTGCTACCCTAAACGACAGGGCCGGGCTTTCTTT. Translation gives CSPPCYPKRQGRAFF. Using reference TRBV29-1 and TRBJ1-1 for the parts outside the CDR3, the full variable domain is SAVISQKPSRDICQRGTSLTIQCQVDSQVTMMFWYRQQPGQSLTLIATANQGSEATYESGFVIDKFPISRPNLTFSTLTVSNMSPEDSSIYLCSPPCYPKRQGRAFFGQGTRLTVV.

This clone was seen a handful of times. The chain carries TRBV18 and TRBJ1-1; D is unresolved. This CDR3 is built from 12 residues. V was trimmed by 6 bases and J by 4 bases, leaving 9 bases between them. In germline, CDR1 is KGHSH, CDR2 LQKENI. This CDR3 is CASSGRFTEAFF. CDR3 DNA: TGTGCCAGCTCGGGCAGGTTCACTGAAGCTTTCTTT.

This clone was recorded a few times. The V gene is TRBV11-2, the J gene TRBJ2-1, with D hard to call. Trimming cost V 0 bases and J 14 bases, with 17 bases left between them. CDR3 length: 14 residues. Germline lookup yields CDR1 SGHAT and CDR2 FQNNGV. This chain's CDR3 is CASSLENSSPPKFF. CDR3 DNA: TGTGCCAGCAGCTTAGAGAACTCTTCTCCCCCTAAGTTCTTC.

The J gene is TRBJ1-1, the V gene TRBV30; 8 bases align to TRBD1. V dropped 4 bases and J dropped 1; count of bases not matched to a gene: 5. Germline V gives CDR1 GTSNPN, CDR2 SVGIG (reference sequence). The CDR3 length is 14 residues. The CDR3 loop reads CAWTRQGTNTEAFF. As DNA, the CDR3 is TGTGCCTGGACTAGACAGGGGACGAACACTGAAGCTTTCTTT.

This rearrangement joins TRBV7-2 to TRBJ1-2; 12 positions match TRBD1. The CDR3 loop spans 14 amino acids. The germline V gene has CDR1 SGHTA and CDR2 FQGNSA. V gave up 5 bases and J gave up 10 bases; unmatched junction bases: 8. Written as DNA, the CDR3 is TGTGCCAGCAGCCCGGCCGGGACAGGGGGCAACTACACCTTC. It yields the protein CASSPAGTGGNYTF.

The V call is TRBV18, the J call TRBJ2-2, with a weak D call TRBD1 (5 bases). Germline V lookup: CDR1 KGHSH, CDR2 LQKENI. CDR3 length: 15 residues. Trimming stripped 6 bases from V and 1 base from J, with 12 bases between. The CDR3 sequence: CASSRLQGNTGELFF. In nucleotides, the CDR3 is TGTGCCAGCTCTAGACTGCAGGGGAACACCGGGGAGCTGTTTTTT.

The CDR3 DNA follows: TGTGCCAGAAGCTTGATGTGCCAGGGGTTTACTCTCCGAGAGACCCAGTACTTC. The encoded protein is CARSLMCQGFTLRETQYF. V gene TRBV5-3 combines with J gene TRBJ2-5, with D maybe TRBD1 (6 bases). TRBV5-3 is labeled an ORF, and its function is uncertain. V gave up 1 base and J gave up 4 bases, with 23 bases separating them. The CDR3 loop spans 18 amino acids.

The chain is built from TRBV6-1 and TRBJ2-5; TRBD2 aligns across 7 bases. This CDR3 comprises 12 residues. Trimming at V came to 10 bases and at J to 0 bases, leaving 2 bases not matched to a gene. In germline, CDR1 is MNHNS, CDR2 SASEGT. This CDR3 is CATAGDQETQYF. CDR3 coding DNA: TGTGCCACCGCGGGGGACCAAGAGACCCAGTACTTC.

CDR3 region: CASSAWEKYEQYV. For the CDR3, the DNA is TGTGCCAGCAGTGCCTGGGAGAAATACGAGCAGTACGTC. The chain has TRBV2 and TRBJ2-7; TRBD2 is a possible D gene (5 bases). The CDR3 extends over 13 amino acids. Per the germline V gene, CDR1 is SNHLY and CDR2 is FYNNEI. Trimming took 4 bases from V and 4 from J, leaving 11 bases between them.